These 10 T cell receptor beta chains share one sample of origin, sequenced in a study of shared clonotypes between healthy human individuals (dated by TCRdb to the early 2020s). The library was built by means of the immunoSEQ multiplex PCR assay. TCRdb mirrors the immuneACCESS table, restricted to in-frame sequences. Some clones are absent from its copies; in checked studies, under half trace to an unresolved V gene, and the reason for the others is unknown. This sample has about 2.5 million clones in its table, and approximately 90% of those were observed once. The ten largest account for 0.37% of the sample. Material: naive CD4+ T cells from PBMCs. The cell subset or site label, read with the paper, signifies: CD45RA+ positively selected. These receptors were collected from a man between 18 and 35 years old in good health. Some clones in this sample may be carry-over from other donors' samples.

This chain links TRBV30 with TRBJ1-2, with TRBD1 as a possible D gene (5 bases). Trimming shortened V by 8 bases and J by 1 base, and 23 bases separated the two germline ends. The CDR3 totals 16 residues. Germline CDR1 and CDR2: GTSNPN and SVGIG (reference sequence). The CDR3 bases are TGTGCCGCCCGTGGGGCAGCCCGAAGCTTTAACTATGGCTACACCTTC. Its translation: CAARGAARSFNYGYTF.

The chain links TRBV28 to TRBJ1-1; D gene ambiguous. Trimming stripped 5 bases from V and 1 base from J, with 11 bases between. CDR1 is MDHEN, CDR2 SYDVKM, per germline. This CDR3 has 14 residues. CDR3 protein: CASSPPTENTEAFF. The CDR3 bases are TGTGCCAGCAGTCCCCCGACGGAGAACACTGAAGCTTTCTTT. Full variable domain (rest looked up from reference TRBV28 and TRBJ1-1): DVKVTQSSRYLVKRTGEKVFLECVQDMDHENMFWYRQDPGLGLRLIYFSYDVKMKEKGDIPEGYSVSREKKERFSLILESASTNQTSMYLCASSPPTENTEAFFGQGTRLTVV.

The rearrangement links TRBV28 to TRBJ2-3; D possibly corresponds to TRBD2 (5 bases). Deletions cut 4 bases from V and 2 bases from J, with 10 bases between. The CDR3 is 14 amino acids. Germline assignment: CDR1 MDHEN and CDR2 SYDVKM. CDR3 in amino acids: CASSSLVFTDTQYF. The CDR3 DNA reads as TGTGCCAGCAGTTCACTAGTTTTCACAGATACGCAGTATTTT.

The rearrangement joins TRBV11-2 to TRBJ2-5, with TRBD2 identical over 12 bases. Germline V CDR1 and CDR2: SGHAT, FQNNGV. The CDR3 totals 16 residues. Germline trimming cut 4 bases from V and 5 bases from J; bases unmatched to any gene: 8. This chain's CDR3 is CASSSRLAGVRETQYF. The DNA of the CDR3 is TGTGCCAGCAGCTCCAGACTAGCGGGAGTGCGGGAGACCCAGTACTTC.

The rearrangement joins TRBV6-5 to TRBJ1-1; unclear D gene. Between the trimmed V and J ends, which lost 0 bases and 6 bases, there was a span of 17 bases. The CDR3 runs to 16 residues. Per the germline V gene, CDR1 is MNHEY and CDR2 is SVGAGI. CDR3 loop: CASSYSLRKLGPEAFF. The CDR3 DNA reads TGTGCCAGCAGTTACTCGCTTCGGAAGTTAGGGCCTGAAGCTTTCTTT.

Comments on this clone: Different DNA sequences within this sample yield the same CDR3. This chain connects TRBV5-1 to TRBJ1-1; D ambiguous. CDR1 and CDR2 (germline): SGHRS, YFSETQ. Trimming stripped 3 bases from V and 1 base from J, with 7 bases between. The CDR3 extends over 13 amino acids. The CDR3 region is CASSSLSNTEAFF. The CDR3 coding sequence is TGCGCCAGCAGCTCCCTTTCGAACACTGAAGCTTTCTTT.

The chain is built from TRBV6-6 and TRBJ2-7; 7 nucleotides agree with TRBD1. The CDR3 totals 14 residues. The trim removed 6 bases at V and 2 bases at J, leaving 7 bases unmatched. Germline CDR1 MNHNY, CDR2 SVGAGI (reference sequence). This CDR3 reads CASRPPGQAYEQYF. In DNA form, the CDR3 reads TGTGCCAGCAGACCCCCAGGACAGGCCTACGAGCAGTACTTC.

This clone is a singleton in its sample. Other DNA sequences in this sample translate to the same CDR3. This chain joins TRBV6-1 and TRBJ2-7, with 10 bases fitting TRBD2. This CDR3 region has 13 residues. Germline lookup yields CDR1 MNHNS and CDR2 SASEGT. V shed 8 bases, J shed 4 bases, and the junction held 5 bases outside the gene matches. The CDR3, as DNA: TGTGCCAGCGTAACTAGCGGGATTTACGAGCAGTACTTC. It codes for CASVTSGIYEQYF.

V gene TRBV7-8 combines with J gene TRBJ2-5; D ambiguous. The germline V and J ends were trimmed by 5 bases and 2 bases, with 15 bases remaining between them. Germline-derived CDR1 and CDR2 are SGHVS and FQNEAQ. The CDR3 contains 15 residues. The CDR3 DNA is TGTGCCAGCAGCGGACGGTGGATCACACAAGAGACCCAGTACTTC. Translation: CASSGRWITQETQYF.

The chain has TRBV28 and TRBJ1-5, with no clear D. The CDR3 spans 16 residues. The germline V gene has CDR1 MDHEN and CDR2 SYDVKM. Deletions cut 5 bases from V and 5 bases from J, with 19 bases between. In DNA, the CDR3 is TGTGCCAGCAGTCCTAGGGTCGTGCATGGCTATCAGCCCCAGCATTTT. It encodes CASSPRVVHGYQPQHF.